The sequence of this T cell receptor (beta chain) was determined in a study of cytomegalovirus exposure and HLA in healthy donors. For the study at large: Around 79 million unique TCRs, all from HLA-typed donors, were included in an early release of the data.

In this sample, this clone turned up a few times. PCR involved 60 Vbeta and 13 Jbeta primers. Generated by immunoSEQ multiplex PCR, the TCRdb table keeps only in-frame clones and is missing some. The sample comprises 120,000 or so clones, about 73% of which are singletons, and just under 6.5% rests with the top ten. The sequenced material came from PBMCs. The sequence derives from a woman in her thirties or forties in good health and CMV-seronegative.

CDR3 protein: CASRLETGDTGELFF. The CDR3, as DNA: TGTGCCAGCAGGCTGGAAACAGGAGACACCGGGGAGCTGTTTTTT. The rearrangement uses TRBV28 and TRBJ2-2, with D maybe TRBD1 (5 bases). Trimming removed 6 bases from V and 3 bases from J, with 14 bases in between. Germline V CDR1 and CDR2: MDHEN, SYDVKM. The CDR3 spans 15 residues.